The next 26 T cell receptor beta chains were all read from a single sample in a study of neoadjuvant nivolumab and ipilimumab in lung cancer. Some clones are missing from TCRdb's copy, which holds only in-frame ones; the method was immunoSEQ multiplex PCR. Of 25,000 to 35,000 clones in the sample, around 90% were seen once. The source was peripheral blood, collected after neoadjuvant nivolumab, alone or with ipilimumab, at or shortly before surgery. The receptors come from an adult with non-small cell lung cancer.

The chain combines TRBV6-1 with TRBJ1-5; no reliable D call. There are 13 residues in the CDR3. Trimming took off 4 bases at V and 1 base at J, with 5 bases between the two ends. In germline, CDR1 is MNHNS, CDR2 SASEGT. CDR3 sequence: CASSGKSNQPQHF. CDR3 nucleotides: TGTGCCAGCAGTGGTAAAAGCAATCAGCCCCAGCATTTT.

This clone was picked up one time. The chain recombines TRBV6-5 with TRBJ2-4; 8 bases match TRBD1. J gave up 8 bases and V 6 bases, and 12 bases lay outside the gene matches. The CDR3 runs to 15 residues. Germline CDR1 and CDR2: MNHEY and SVGAGI. This CDR3 reads CASSPRAGGWDIQYF. Here the CDR3 DNA reads TGTGCCAGCAGCCCCAGGGCAGGGGGCTGGGACATTCAGTACTTC.

CDR3 sequence: CASSRDSNEQFF. The CDR3 DNA reads as TGTGCCAGCAGTCGCGACAGCAATGAGCAGTTCTTC. This chain uses TRBV6-5 with TRBJ2-1, with D possibly matching TRBD1 (5 bases). The V and J ends lost 5 bases and 6 bases respectively, with 8 bases between them. Germline V gives CDR1 MNHEY, CDR2 SVGAGI. The CDR3 has 12 residues.

The genes are TRBV6-5 and TRBJ2-7; TRBD2 agrees at 11 bases. V dropped 5 bases and J dropped 3; count of bases not matched to a gene: 3. CDR3 length: 14 residues. Germline CDR1 is MNHEY and CDR2 is SVGAGI. The CDR3 DNA reads as TGTGCCAGCAGTACGGGACTAGCGGTCTACGAGCAGTACTTC. Translating it yields CASSTGLAVYEQYF.

This chain connects TRBV5-1 to TRBJ2-3; 8 positions agree with TRBD1. The germline V gene encodes CDR1 SGHRS and CDR2 YFSETQ. After removal of 3 bases from V and 0 bases from J, the junction contained 6 bases not matched to a gene. The CDR3 has 16 residues. The CDR3 coding sequence is TGCGCCAGCAGCTCCCGGGACAGGAGGAGCACAGATACGCAGTATTTT. Protein: CASSSRDRRSTDTQYF.

This clone was counted once. The chain joins TRBV6-6 to TRBJ2-7; 12 bases line up with TRBD2. The CDR3 runs 16 residues. Germline loops: CDR1 MNHNY, CDR2 SVGAGI (reference sequence). The V segment lost 0 bases and the J segment 0 bases; nucleotides outside the gene matches: 0. CDR3 amino acids: CASSYSTSGSSYEQYF. Written as DNA, the CDR3 is TGTGCCAGCAGTTACTCGACTAGCGGGAGCTCCTACGAGCAGTACTTC.

The rearrangement uses TRBV5-1 and TRBJ2-4, with TRBD1 as a possible D gene (6 bases). Germline loops: CDR1 SGHRS, CDR2 YFSETQ. The V end lost 4 bases, the J end lost 3 bases, and 14 bases lay between the germline ends. This CDR3 contains 15 residues. CDR3 nucleotides: TGCGCCAGCAGCCTAGGACAGAGAGTCAAAAACATTCAGTACTTC. It specifies CASSLGQRVKNIQYF.

The V and J genes are TRBV5-1 and TRBJ1-1; D unresolved. The germline V and J ends were trimmed by 0 bases and 6 bases, with 9 bases remaining between them. From germline, CDR1 is SGHRS and CDR2 YFSETQ. This CDR3 is 13 amino acids long. The CDR3: CASSLAGGSEAFF. CDR3 bases: TGCGCCAGCAGCTTGGCCGGCGGGTCTGAAGCTTTCTTT.

CDR3 protein: CASSFLGGMGNQPQHF. The DNA for the CDR3 is TGTGCCAGCAGTTTTCTGGGGGGAATGGGCAATCAGCCCCAGCATTTT. The chain combines TRBV28 with TRBJ1-5; maybe TRBD1 (5 bases). The V end was cut by 3 bases, the J end by 2 bases, with 14 bases between. The CDR3 sequence is 16 residues long. Germline V gene lookup returns CDR1 MDHEN and CDR2 SYDVKM.

J is TRBJ2-1 and V is TRBV28; 11 bases match TRBD2. The CDR3 has 15 amino acids. Germline V CDR1 and CDR2: MDHEN, SYDVKM. V gave up 6 bases and J gave up 9 bases; unmatched junction bases: 10. The CDR3 is CASSLLAGAGGEQFF. DNA of the CDR3: TGTGCCAGCAGCTTACTAGCGGGAGCCGGTGGTGAGCAGTTCTTC.

This chain uses TRBV19 with TRBJ1-4; D gene ambiguous. CDR1 and CDR2 from the germline V gene are LNHDA and SQIVND (reference sequence). V lost 6 bases and J lost 5, with 13 bases in between. The CDR3 runs 14 residues. Here the CDR3 DNA reads TGTGCCAGTAGCGAGGGCAGGAGAAATGAAAAACTGTTTTTT. It specifies CASSEGRRNEKLFF. Looking up the rest from reference TRBV19 and TRBJ1-4 gives the full variable domain: DGGITQSPKYLFRKEGQNVTLSCEQNLNHDAMYWYRQDPGQGLRLIYYSQIVNDFQKGDIAEGYSVSREKKESFPLTVTSAQKNPTAFYLCASSEGRRNEKLFFGSGTQLSVL.

This chain uses TRBV15 with TRBJ1-5; tentatively, D is TRBD1 (5 bases). V lost 0 bases and J 7 bases, leaving 13 bases between the germline ends. The CDR3 extends over 15 amino acids. Looked up from germline, CDR1 is LNHNV and CDR2 is YYDKDF (reference sequence). DNA for the CDR3: TGTGCCACCAGCAGAGATCGGGGGGAGCACCAGCCCCAGCATTTT. Residues: CATSRDRGEHQPQHF.

The V call is TRBV5-1, the J call TRBJ2-2; D not certain. Germline assignment: CDR1 SGHRS and CDR2 YFSETQ. Trimming cost V 1 base and J 4 bases, with 11 bases left between them. This CDR3 region has 15 residues. The CDR3: CASSLWVGSTGELFF. CDR3 bases: TGCGCCAGCAGCTTGTGGGTAGGAAGCACCGGGGAGCTGTTTTTT.

This chain connects TRBV5-1 to TRBJ2-1; TRBD1 aligns across 12 bases. Trimming at V came to 4 bases and at J to 10 bases, leaving 9 bases not matched to a gene. This CDR3 spans 15 amino acids. The germline gives CDR1 SGHRS, CDR2 YFSETQ. The CDR3 region is CASSPAGQGAKEQFF. The CDR3 bases are TGCGCCAGCAGCCCGGCGGGACAGGGGGCAAAAGAGCAGTTCTTC.

The CDR3 loop is CASLLGRGSTEAFF. Written as DNA, the CDR3 is TGTGCCAGCCTCCTTGGCAGGGGGAGCACTGAAGCTTTCTTT. This rearrangement joins TRBV7-2 to TRBJ1-1; TRBD1 agrees at 7 bases. Trimming took 8 bases from V and 4 from J; bases not matched to a gene: 10. From germline, CDR1 is SGHTA and CDR2 FQGNSA. The CDR3 extends over 14 amino acids.

This clone has only one observation. The chain joins TRBV10-2 to TRBJ2-7; maybe TRBD1 (5 bases). Trimming shortened V by 3 bases and J by 2 bases, and 11 bases separated the two germline ends. This CDR3 is built from 14 residues. Per the germline V gene, CDR1 is WSHSY and CDR2 is SAAADI. The CDR3 sequence: CASSDLGRAYEQYF. DNA of the CDR3: TGCGCCAGCAGTGATTTGGGCAGGGCCTACGAGCAGTACTTC.

The chain carries TRBV6-1 and TRBJ2-2, with D perhaps matching TRBD2 (7 bases). The CDR3 is 16 residues long. Germline V CDR1 and CDR2: MNHNS, SASEGT. Trimming stripped 0 bases from V and 1 base from J, with 9 bases between. The CDR3 DNA reads TGTGCCAGCAGTGAAGCGGGGGGGCTGAACACCGGGGAGCTGTTTTTT. It translates to CASSEAGGLNTGELFF.

V gene TRBV29-1 combines with J gene TRBJ2-5; 12 nucleotides match TRBD1. The CDR3 has 15 residues. With 5 bases clipped from V and 5 bases from J, the junction kept 9 bases outside the gene matches. From germline, CDR1 is SQVTM and CDR2 ANQGSEA. The CDR3 coding sequence is TGCAGCGTTTTCCGGGACAGGGGGCGAAGGGAGACCCAGTACTTC. Translated, it gives CSVFRDRGRRETQYF.

The CDR3 protein is CASSQEGFTRPSYEQYF. CDR3 nucleotides: TGCGCCAGCAGCCAAGAGGGTTTCACTAGACCCTCCTACGAGCAGTACTTC. The chain joins TRBV4-1 to TRBJ2-7; tentatively, D is TRBD2 (5 bases). This CDR3 is 17 amino acids long. V was clipped by 0 bases and J by 0 bases, with 15 bases between them. The germline CDR1 and CDR2 sequences are MGHRA and YSYEKL.

The chain links TRBV5-6 to TRBJ2-7; 11 positions agree with TRBD2. Looked up from germline, CDR1 is SGHDT and CDR2 is YYEEEE. The CDR3 has 16 amino acids. Trimming at V came to 4 bases and at J to 4 bases, leaving 10 bases not matched to a gene. The CDR3 DNA reads TGTGCCAGCAGCCCCGGGACTAGCGGATCCAGTTACGAGCAGTACTTC. Encoded protein: CASSPGTSGSSYEQYF. The variable domain in full, with the rest retrieved from reference TRBV5-6 and TRBJ2-7, is DAGVTQSPTHLIKTRGQQVTLRCSPKSGHDTVSWYQQALGQGPQFIFQYYEEEERQRGNFPDRFSGHQFPNYSSELNVNALLLGDSALYLCASSPGTSGSSYEQYFGPGTRLTVT.

This rearrangement joins TRBV2 to TRBJ1-3, with 7 bases aligning to TRBD1. Germline values: CDR1 SNHLY, CDR2 FYNNEI. This CDR3 comprises 14 residues. Trimming cost V 7 bases and J 1 base; bases outside gene matches: 4. The CDR3 loop reads CASTTGASGNTIYF. The CDR3 DNA is TGTGCCAGCACCACAGGGGCGTCTGGAAACACCATATATTTT.

V gene TRBV5-1 combines with J gene TRBJ2-7, with 7 bases matching TRBD2. The ends lost 4 bases at V and 3 bases at J; junction bases unmatched: 10. Germline loops: CDR1 SGHRS, CDR2 YFSETQ. The CDR3 runs 15 residues. The CDR3 loop reads CASSPGLADLYEQYF. The CDR3 DNA follows: TGCGCCAGCAGCCCCGGGCTAGCGGACCTCTACGAGCAGTACTTC.

The CDR3 sequence is CASSRLAPQGSYEQYF. In nucleotides, the CDR3 is TGTGCCAGCAGCCGTCTAGCGCCCCAGGGCTCCTACGAGCAGTACTTC. The J gene is TRBJ2-7, the V gene TRBV5-4, with TRBD2 as a possible D gene (6 bases). The length of the CDR3 is 16 residues. V was cut by 4 bases and J by 0 bases, with 17 bases left in between. Looked up from germline, CDR1 is SGHNT and CDR2 is YYREEE (reference sequence).

This clone has just one count. The rearrangement joins TRBV12-5 to TRBJ2-5, with D hard to call. In germline, CDR1 is LGHNT, CDR2 FRNRAP. Trimming removed 5 bases from V and 4 bases from J, with 11 bases in between. The CDR3 extends over 13 amino acids. DNA for the CDR3: TGTGCTAGTGGTCGGACGATTTTAGAGACCCAGTACTTC. This encodes CASGRTILETQYF.

The rearrangement links TRBV11-3 to TRBJ2-7, with 7 bases matching TRBD2. Germline trimming cut 1 base from V and 7 bases from J; bases unmatched to any gene: 4. The CDR3 covers 13 residues. Germline CDR1 reads SGHNT; CDR2 reads YENEEA. CDR3 bases: TGTGCCAGCAGCTTAGGCGGGAGTAGTGAGCAGTACTTC. This gives the protein CASSLGGSSEQYF. The variable domain in full, completed from reference TRBV11-3 and TRBJ2-7, reads EAGVVQSPRYKIIEKKQPVAFWCNPISGHNTLYWYLQNLGQGPELLIRYENEEAVDDSQLPKDRFSAERLKGVDSTLKIQPAELGDSAVYLCASSLGGSSEQYFGPGTRLTVT.

The gene calls are TRBV7-9 and TRBJ2-1, with 12 bases aligning to TRBD1. The germline V gene has CDR1 SEHNR and CDR2 FQNEAQ (reference sequence). CDR3 length equals 14 residues. J lost 12 bases, V lost 2 bases, and 5 bases had no gene match. Here the CDR3 reads CASSLSGQGARQFF. The CDR3 bases are TGTGCCAGCAGCTTATCGGGACAGGGGGCTCGGCAGTTCTTC.